This T cell receptor beta chain emerged from a study of patients and donors after allogeneic stem cell transplantation. Trimming shortened V by 0 bases and J by 4 bases, and 10 bases separated the two germline ends. The CDR3 totals 15 residues. From germline, CDR1 is KGHSH and CDR2 LQKENI. TCRdb re-called the RT-PCR reads through MiXCR, storing one row per CDR3 protein. Of 150,000 to 200,000 distinct CDR3 sequences in the sample, more than 35% were seen once. V is TRBV18 and J is TRBJ2-1, with TRBD2 as a possible D gene (6 bases). The sample consisted of blood, either unsorted or a sorted T cell fraction (not recorded which). This TCR derives from a human donor who was either an allogeneic HSCT recipient or a stem cell or donor lymphocyte infusion donor (not recorded which). It is not recorded whose cells these are; they may come from a transplant donor. CDR3 DNA sequence: TGTGCCAGCTCACCACCGAGGACTATTTACAATGAGCAGTTCTTC. Translation: CASSPPRTIYNEQFF. Drawing the rest from reference TRBV18 and TRBJ2-1, the complete variable domain is NAGVMQNPRHLVRRRGQEARLRCSPMKGHSHVYWYRQLPEEGLKFMVYLQKENIIDESGMPKERFSAEFPKEGPSILRIQQVVRGDSAAYFCASSPPRTIYNEQFFGPGTRLTVL.